These T cell receptor beta chains were read from a single sample in a study of control samples from healthy donors and cancer patients. Measured with immunoSEQ multiplex PCR; TCRdb has only the in-frame clones, and not every one. The sample has about 120,000 clones; about 83% are singletons. Sequencing used blood. These receptors came from a man in his thirties or forties in good health. Both conserved end residues are part of each CDR3. Each record gives: V gene, clone size, J gene, D gene, CDR3 DNA, CDR3 protein. The D gene is left open where the match is weak. Clone size is stated in some rows and not others, as once, few, many or a class when expanded.

TRBV2,-,TRBJ1-5,TRBD1,TGTGCCAGCACTACCGGACAGGGAGAACGGCAGCCCCAGCATTTT,CASTTGQGERQPQHF
TRBV10-2,-,TRBJ2-1,-,TGCGCCAGCAGTGACCTGGGGCTGCACACCAACAATGAGCAGTTCTTC,CASSDLGLHTNNEQFF
TRBV18,few,TRBJ2-3,TRBD1,TGTGCCAGCTCCGACAGGGCTAGCACAGATACGCAGTATTTT,CASSDRASTDTQYF
TRBV6-6,few,TRBJ1-5,-,TGTGCCAGCACCTCACAGGGAAGCGAGCAGCCCCAGCATTTT,CASTSQGSEQPQHF
TRBV2,-,TRBJ2-3,-,TGTGCCAGCAGTGCTTGGCGCGCAGATACGCAGTATTTT,CASSAWRADTQYF
TRBV11-3,-,TRBJ1-4,TRBD1,TGTGCCAGCCGGGGACAGGGGGCTGGGGAAAAACTGTTTTTT,CASRGQGAGEKLFF
TRBV14,-,TRBJ1-1,TRBD1,TGTGCCAGCAGCCTATTTACAGGGGACACTGAAGCTTTCTTT,CASSLFTGDTEAFF
TRBV27,-,TRBJ1-2,-,TGTGCCAGCAGCAAAACGAGCCCAACAGGGAACTATGGCTACACCTTC,CASSKTSPTGNYGYTF
TRBV4-2,-,TRBJ2-5,-,TGTGCCAGCAGCCAAGAGTCCCAAGAGACCCAGTACTTC,CASSQESQETQYF
TRBV28,-,TRBJ1-2,TRBD1,TGTGCCAGCAGGACAGGGGAAGGGGCCTATGGCTACACCTTC,CASRTGEGAYGYTF
TRBV7-9,-,TRBJ2-2,-,TGTGCCAGCAATTTTCGGCGGCCAGGGGGGACCGGGGAGCTGTTTTTT,CASNFRRPGGTGELFF
TRBV9,-,TRBJ2-1,TRBD2,TGTGCCAGCACCATCGGACTAGCGGGGGGGCGGGTCAATGAGCAGTTCTTC,CASTIGLAGGRVNEQFF
TRBV9,-,TRBJ2-2,TRBD1,TGTGCCAGCAGCACCGGGACAGTGAACACCGGGGAGCTGTTTTTT,CASSTGTVNTGELFF
TRBV6-6,-,TRBJ1-2,-,TGTGCCAGCAGCTCCTATGGCTACACCTTC,CASSSYGYTF
TRBV7-7,-,TRBJ2-5,-,TGTGCCAGCAGCTTAGGACAGGAAGAGACCCAGTACTTC,CASSLGQEETQYF
TRBV5-1,-,TRBJ2-6,-,TGCGCCAGCAGCTTGACGGTGAATTCTGGGGCCAACGTCCTGACTTTC,CASSLTVNSGANVLTF
TRBV6-1,once,TRBJ2-3,-,TGTGCCAGCAGTGAAGGACAGCTCGGCGCAGATACGCAGTATTTT,CASSEGQLGADTQYF
TRBV6-6,-,TRBJ1-1,TRBD1,TGTGCCAGCAGGAACAGGGGGCCGGACACTGAAGCTTTCTTT,CASRNRGPDTEAFF
TRBV2,-,TRBJ1-5,-,TGTGCCAGCAGGGGCCCGGACTCGGGACAGCCCCAGCATTTT,CASRGPDSGQPQHF
TRBV9,few,TRBJ2-3,TRBD2,TGTGCCAGCAGTGCCGGGACTAGCGGGGGGGGCCGTGCTAATACGCAGTATTTT,CASSAGTSGGGRANTQYF
TRBV28,-,TRBJ1-3,-,TGTGCCAGCAGTTTTCAAGGGGGCTCTGGAAACACCATATATTTT,CASSFQGGSGNTIYF
TRBV7-2,-,TRBJ2-3,-,TGTGCCAGCAGCTTAGGACTTAGCACAGATACGCAGTATTTT,CASSLGLSTDTQYF